A single sample gave rise to the 21 T cell receptor beta chains below, sequenced in a study of T cell repertoires in cytomegalovirus infection. Antigens for these TCRs are unknown. TCRdb processed the reads anew with MiXCR; each CDR3 protein has one entry. Of a few hundred thousand distinct CDR3 sequences listed, about 25% are singletons. The material was cultured PBMCs, obtained from culture after CMV antigen stimulation. The receptor source for this set is a human donor in good health (CMV status not recorded). Some clones in this sample may be carry-over from other donors' samples.

The chain couples TRBV27 to TRBJ1-1; 9 bases match TRBD1. This CDR3 is 12 amino acids long. Losses at the gene ends were 6 bases for V and 8 bases for J; bases not matched to a gene: 4. CDR1 and CDR2 (germline): MNHEY, SMNVEV (reference sequence). The CDR3 reads CASRGQGSEAFF. The CDR3 DNA reads TGTGCCAGCAGGGGACAGGGCTCAGAAGCTTTCTTT.

This clonotype has a handful of counts. CDR3 amino acids: CASSLDRGSSYNSPLHF. CDR3 in DNA: TGTGCCAGCAGCTTGGATCGGGGGAGCTCCTATAATTCACCCCTCCACTTT. The chain employs TRBV5-6 and TRBJ1-6; the D gene is possibly TRBD1 (5 bases). CDR3 size: 17 residues. Trimming cost V 0 bases and J 0 bases, with 10 bases left between them. Germline CDR1 SGHDT, CDR2 YYEEEE.

This clonotype has a handful of counts. The rearrangement uses TRBV7-8 and TRBJ2-1; 11 nucleotides match TRBD2. CDR1 SGHVS and CDR2 FQNEAQ come from the germline V gene. J was trimmed by 7 bases and V by 2 bases; bases with no gene match: 7. CDR3 length: 16 amino acids. As DNA, the CDR3 is TGTGCCAGCAGCTTAAATCCTAGCGGGAGGTATAATGAGCAGTTCTTC. This gives the protein CASSLNPSGRYNEQFF.

V gene TRBV30 combines with J gene TRBJ2-2; D not certain. Germline lookup yields CDR1 GTSNPN and CDR2 SVGIG (reference sequence). The CDR3 runs to 17 residues. V was clipped by 2 bases and J by 0 bases, with 16 bases between them. CDR3 in DNA: TGTGCCTGGAGTAAAGGCCCTGGCTCTACGAACACCGGGGAGCTGTTTTTT. It codes for CAWSKGPGSTNTGELFF.

This clonotype occurred many times. The CDR3 region is CASSQDRGRARNTEAFF. Written as DNA, the CDR3 is TGCGCCAGCAGCCAAGATCGGGGTAGGGCTCGGAACACTGAAGCTTTCTTT. The rearrangement joins TRBV4-1 to TRBJ1-1; D remains unclear. The germline V and J ends were trimmed by 0 bases and 1 base, with 15 bases remaining between them. The germline V gene encodes CDR1 MGHRA and CDR2 YSYEKL. CDR3 size: 17 residues.

A few counts support this clonotype. The CDR3 bases are TGCAGCGTTGAAGGGGGGACAGTCTCCTACAATGAGCAGTTCTTC. This translates into CSVEGGTVSYNEQFF. The genes are TRBV29-1 and TRBJ2-1; 7 nucleotides agree with TRBD1. Germline V lookup: CDR1 SQVTM, CDR2 ANQGSEA. Germline trimming cut 1 base from V and 0 bases from J; bases unmatched to any gene: 3. This CDR3 contains 15 residues.

The V and J genes are TRBV15 and TRBJ2-1; possibly TRBD2 for D (5 bases). This CDR3 has 13 amino acids. In germline, CDR1 is LNHNV, CDR2 YYDKDF (reference sequence). V was trimmed by 0 bases and J by 9 bases, leaving 9 bases between them. CDR3 in amino acids: CATSRDPRGEQFF. The CDR3 coding sequence is TGTGCCACCAGCAGAGATCCTCGGGGTGAGCAGTTCTTC.

A few counts support this clonotype. This chain joins TRBV19 and TRBJ1-4, with D unclear. Germline CDR1 LNHDA, CDR2 SQIVND (reference sequence). The CDR3 sequence is 14 residues long. V was pared by 3 bases and J by 0 bases, with 5 bases between. The CDR3 reads CASSMTPTNEKLFF. CDR3 bases: TGTGCCAGTAGTATGACCCCAACTAATGAAAAACTGTTTTTT.

A few counts support this clonotype. The chain joins TRBV6-2 or TRBV6-3 to TRBJ2-1; D call uncertain. Trimming left V 8 bases short and J 10 bases short, with 9 bases between. The CDR3 loop spans 10 amino acids. Germline V gene sequence: CDR1 MNHEY, CDR2 SVGEGT. The CDR3 region has the DNA TGTGCCAGCGGGGTCCCGGAGCAGTTCTTC. It is translated as CASGVPEQFF.

This clonotype was recorded at least ten times. This sequence joins TRBV6-2 or TRBV6-3 and TRBJ2-2; 12 bases are a match to TRBD2. The CDR3 spans 15 residues. CDR1 MNHEY and CDR2 SVGEGT come from the germline V gene. V shed 5 bases, J shed 4 bases, and the junction held 2 bases outside the gene matches. In nucleotides, the CDR3 is TGTGCCAGCAGTGTGACTAGCGGGAGCACCGGGGAGCTGTTTTTT. Residues: CASSVTSGSTGELFF.

This clonotype appeared a few times. The V call is TRBV24-1, the J call TRBJ2-3; maybe TRBD1 (5 bases). Germline-derived CDR1 and CDR2 are KGHDR and SFDVKD. The CDR3 is 14 residues long. V was clipped by 10 bases and J by 4 bases, with 17 bases between them. CDR3 DNA: TGTGCCACGCAAGGAGACTTACAGGCAGATACGCAGTATTTT. As protein: CATQGDLQADTQYF.

This clonotype came up a few times. This chain uses TRBV6-1 with TRBJ1-2; D remains ambiguous. V was clipped by 1 base and J by 4 bases, with 10 bases between them. The CDR3 runs 14 residues. From germline, CDR1 is MNHNS and CDR2 SASEGT. In DNA, the CDR3 is TGTGCCAGCAGTGAAGGATACGTAAGCTATGGCTACACCTTC. Amino acids: CASSEGYVSYGYTF.

This clonotype was picked up a small number of times. V is TRBV18 and J is TRBJ2-5; D call uncertain. Germline CDR1 is KGHSH and CDR2 is LQKENI. The CDR3 is 14 amino acids. V lost 5 bases, J lost 0 bases, and 10 bases lay in between. Written as DNA, the CDR3 is TGTGCCAGCTCAACGAAACCGTACCAAGAGACCCAGTACTTC. It is translated as CASSTKPYQETQYF.

This clonotype was observed at least ten times. The V and J genes are TRBV7-2 and TRBJ2-7, with 8 nucleotides matching TRBD2. Per the germline V gene, CDR1 is SGHTA and CDR2 is FQGNSA. This CDR3 contains 17 residues. With 2 bases clipped from V and 0 bases from J, the junction kept 9 bases outside the gene matches. CDR3 sequence reads: CASSLTVAGHFSYEQYF. The CDR3 nucleotides are TGTGCCAGCAGCTTAACGGTAGCGGGACATTTCTCCTACGAGCAGTACTTC.

This clonotype was detected ten times or more. This chain connects TRBV7-2 to TRBJ2-7; D is possibly TRBD2 (7 bases). Germline V CDR1 and CDR2: SGHTA, FQGNSA. Trimming took off 5 bases at V and 6 bases at J, with 17 bases between the two ends. The CDR3 covers 14 residues. CDR3 region: CASSPAGATGEQYF. The CDR3 nucleotides read TGTGCCAGCAGCCCGGCGGGGGCTACAGGCGAGCAGTACTTC.

This clonotype was seen a handful of times. The chain is built from TRBV5-5 and TRBJ1-2; D is uncertain. The germline CDR1 and CDR2 sequences are SGHKS and YYEKEE (reference sequence). V lost 3 bases and J 5 bases, leaving 20 bases between the germline ends. This CDR3 region has 16 residues. The CDR3 sequence is CASSSRFRSEAYGYTF. CDR3 DNA sequence: TGTGCCAGCAGCTCCCGGTTTCGCAGTGAAGCATATGGCTACACCTTC.

CDR3 protein: CATSPGQGPYEQYF. DNA of the CDR3: TGTGCCACCAGTCCGGGACAGGGACCCTACGAGCAGTACTTC. This chain connects TRBV15 to TRBJ2-7; 9 bases are shared with TRBD1. Per the germline V gene, CDR1 is LNHNV and CDR2 is YYDKDF (reference sequence). The CDR3 runs to 14 residues. The J segment lost 2 bases and the V segment lost 6 bases, leaving 5 bases of the junction unmatched. The whole variable domain, remainder taken from reference TRBV15 and TRBJ2-7, is DAMVIQNPRYQVTQFGKPVTLSCSQTLNHNVMYWYQQKSSQAPKLLFHYYDKDFNNEADTPDNFQSRRPNTSFCFLDIRSPGLGDTAMYLCATSPGQGPYEQYFGPGTRLTVT.

This rearrangement joins TRBV6-6 to TRBJ2-7; maybe TRBD1 (6 bases). There are 12 residues in the CDR3. Trimming stripped 5 bases from V and 3 bases from J, with 8 bases between. Per germline, CDR1 MNHNY and CDR2 SVGAGI (reference sequence). This CDR3 is CASSRTVYEQYF. CDR3 nucleotide sequence: TGTGCCAGCAGTAGGACAGTCTACGAGCAGTACTTC.

This clonotype turned up a few times. V is TRBV4-3 and J is TRBJ2-3; TRBD1 matches 7 bases. Germline-derived CDR1 and CDR2 are LGHNA and YSLEER. V lost 2 bases to trimming and J lost 1 base; unmatched junction nucleotides: 12. The CDR3 consists of 18 residues. The CDR3, as DNA: TGCGCCAGCAGCCAAAACAGCCCAACAGGGGTTGGCACAGATACGCAGTATTTT. Protein: CASSQNSPTGVGTDTQYF.

The chain joins TRBV6-6 to TRBJ2-3, with 11 bases lining up with TRBD2. The CDR3 is made up of 17 amino acids. Germline V CDR1 and CDR2: MNHNY, SVGAGI (reference sequence). V dropped 4 bases and J dropped 6; count of bases not matched to a gene: 12. CDR3 region: CASSFYGTSGPTDTQYF. For the CDR3, the DNA is TGTGCCAGCAGTTTTTACGGGACTAGCGGTCCCACGGATACGCAGTATTTT.

The chain recombines TRBV7-2 with TRBJ2-1, with 9 bases fitting TRBD2. Unmatched junction bases numbered 16, after V lost 3 bases and J lost 4 bases. This CDR3 is built from 19 residues. Germline CDR1 is SGHTA and CDR2 is FQGNSA. The CDR3 sequence: CASSLGVGSGRSHYNEQFF. CDR3 DNA: TGTGCCAGCAGCTTGGGGGTAGGTAGCGGGAGATCCCATTACAATGAGCAGTTCTTC.